This TCR beta chain comes out of a study of graft-versus-host responses after intestinal transplantation. Across the study: Recipients underwent multivisceral, liver-intestinal, or isolated intestinal transplants. Tacrolimus plus steroids were given to all recipients for roughly three years, preceded by anti-thymocyte globulin induction. Study results and limitations: The authors found GvH clones in recipient marrow, some appearing first in ileum or blood.

Libraries were prepared by immunoSEQ multiplex PCR; TCRdb keeps only in-frame clonotypes and omits some of them. The sample lists 95,000 to 110,000 clones; approximately 84% were seen once. The germline V gene has CDR1 LNHDA and CDR2 SQIVND (reference sequence). The CDR3 is 17 amino acids. V was trimmed by 3 bases and J by 0 bases, leaving 17 bases between them. Comments on this clone: Its target is not known.

The rearrangement joins TRBV19 to TRBJ1-1; D gene unclear. The sample consisted of unstimulated CD4+ T cells sorted from spleen or lymph node cells, taken before intestinal transplant. The clonotype originates from a human donor who received an intestinal transplant. CDR3 sequence: CASSISRGNFMNTEAFF. CDR3 DNA: TGTGCCAGTAGTATCTCCCGAGGAAACTTTATGAACACTGAAGCTTTCTTT. Supplemented by reference TRBV19 and TRBJ1-1, the full variable domain reads DGGITQSPKYLFRKEGQNVTLSCEQNLNHDAMYWYRQDPGQGLRLIYYSQIVNDFQKGDIAEGYSVSREKKESFPLTVTSAQKNPTAFYLCASSISRGNFMNTEAFFGQGTRLTVV.